The 28 T cell receptor beta chains below all came from one sample that was sequenced in a study of human T cells and chemical hapten exposure (dated by TCRdb to the early 2020s). What this sample's time point label stands for: pre-sensitization, week 0. The sample's treatment or condition label, in plain terms: therapeutic diphenylcyclopropenone sensitization with weekly scalp DPC. To prepare the library, RACE was applied. Sequencing was performed on a NextSeq 500. TCRdb's own reprocessing of the public reads used fastp at Q25 and MiXCR and kept productive beta chains. CDR3 protein duplicates are merged, each entry listing the most common genes and DNA. This sample holds some 250,000 distinct CDR3 sequences; 7.5% to 8% were observed only once. Together, the top ten hold less than 1.5% of the sample. Sample: whole blood, taken in connection with sensitization to the hapten diphenylcyclopropenone (DPC). Every receptor here comes from a man aged 18-30 years with alopecia areata. Some clones in this sample may be carry-over from other donors' samples.

This clonotype showed up many times. The chain is built from TRBV29-1 and TRBJ2-7; D is uncertain. V was clipped by 4 bases and J by 0 bases, with 7 bases between them. The CDR3 is 12 amino acids. Germline V gene lookup returns CDR1 SQVTM and CDR2 ANQGSEA. CDR3 residues: CSVGPDSYEQYF. The CDR3 region has the DNA TGCAGCGTTGGCCCTGACTCCTACGAGCAGTACTTC.

In its sample, this clonotype was seen a few times. This rearrangement joins TRBV2 to TRBJ1-1; D is unresolved. Trimming took 4 bases from V and 5 from J, leaving 11 bases between them. Germline CDR1 and CDR2: SNHLY and FYNNEI. This CDR3 is built from 13 residues. DNA of the CDR3: TGTGCCAGCAGTGGTATAGGCGGAACTGAAGCTTTCTTT. Its translation: CASSGIGGTEAFF.

V gene TRBV7-9 combines with J gene TRBJ2-1, with TRBD2 identical over 14 bases. CDR3 length: 18 residues. V trimming: 4 bases; J trimming: 4 bases; junction bases outside the gene matches: 9. Germline V gene data show CDR1 as SEHNR and CDR2 as FQNEAQ (reference sequence). In nucleotides, the CDR3 is TGTGCCAGCAGCTCGGGACTAGCGGGGGCCCCTCCTTACAATGAGCAGTTCTTC. Its translation is CASSSGLAGAPPYNEQFF.

The chain combines TRBV2 with TRBJ2-7, with D possibly TRBD2 on 5 matching bases. CDR3 size: 15 residues. Germline CDR1 and CDR2: SNHLY and FYNNEI. V dropped 0 bases and J dropped 2 bases, with 11 bases sitting between them. The CDR3 nucleotides are TGTGCCAGCAGTGAAGCGGCCCGGGGAGCCTACGAGCAGTACTTC. This sequence encodes CASSEAARGAYEQYF. Filled out from reference TRBV2 and TRBJ2-7, the complete variable domain reads EPEVTQTPSHQVTQMGQEVILRCVPISNHLYFYWYRQILGQKVEFLVSFYNNEISEKSEIFDDQFSVERPDGSNFTLKIRSTKLEDSAMYFCASSEAARGAYEQYFGPGTRLTVT.

The rearrangement links TRBV13 to TRBJ2-5; 8 nucleotides align to TRBD2. CDR3 size: 16 residues. Trimming at V came to 5 bases and at J to 0 bases, leaving 8 bases not matched to a gene. Germline V gene sequence: CDR1 PRHDT, CDR2 FYEKMQ (reference sequence). For the CDR3, the DNA is TGTGCCAGCAGCAAGAAAGCGGGAGACTACCAAGAGACCCAGTACTTC. It codes for CASSKKAGDYQETQYF. The full variable domain, its missing parts supplied by reference TRBV13 and TRBJ2-5, is AAGVIQSPRHLIKEKRETATLKCYPIPRHDTVYWYQQGPGQDPQFLISFYEKMQSDKGSIPDRFSAQQFSDYHSELNMSSLELGDSALYFCASSKKAGDYQETQYFGPGTRLLVL.

This clonotype was counted many times. The chain has TRBV28 and TRBJ2-2; D may correspond to TRBD1 or TRBD2 (5 bases each). Germline V lookup: CDR1 MDHEN, CDR2 SYDVKM. V shed 3 bases and J shed 3 bases, with 5 bases lying between them. The CDR3 is made up of 13 amino acids. CDR3 region: CASSLGHTGELFF. For the CDR3, the DNA is TGTGCCAGCAGTTTGGGACACACCGGGGAGCTGTTTTTT.

This clonotype was seen repeatedly, ten times or more. The rearrangement joins TRBV27 to TRBJ1-2; perhaps TRBD1 as D (6 bases). In germline, CDR1 is MNHEY, CDR2 SMNVEV (reference sequence). V was trimmed by 2 bases and J by 2 bases, leaving 21 bases between them. The length of the CDR3 is 18 residues. CDR3 sequence (DNA): TGTGCCAGCAGTTTAAGGGGGGACACCTTTATTTTCAACTATGGCTACACCTTC. Its translation is CASSLRGDTFIFNYGYTF.

The sample holds many counts of this clonotype. The CDR3 DNA reads TGTGCCAGCAGCTTGGACGGACAAGAGACCCAGTACTTC. Translated, it gives CASSLDGQETQYF. This chain uses TRBV7-7 with TRBJ2-5; D call uncertain. Deletions cut 3 bases from V and 2 bases from J, with 7 bases between. In germline, CDR1 is SSHAT, CDR2 FNYEAQ (reference sequence). This CDR3 region has 13 residues.

The rearrangement joins TRBV6-5 to TRBJ1-6, with 9 bases fitting TRBD1. This CDR3 comprises 13 residues. V lost 6 bases to trimming and J lost 12 bases; unmatched junction nucleotides: 6. The V gene's germline CDR1 is MNHEY and CDR2 SVGAGI. The CDR3 nucleotides read TGTGCCAGCAGCCCACAGGGGGCTTTACCCCTCCACTTT. Amino acid sequence: CASSPQGALPLHF.

This clonotype was recorded at least ten times. V gene TRBV12-3 or TRBV12-4 combines with J gene TRBJ1-6; D is undetermined. V lost 2 bases and J lost 6, with 11 bases in between. The CDR3 loop spans 15 amino acids. Here the CDR3 reads CASSLRTLGNSPLHF. The CDR3 DNA sequence: TGTGCCAGCAGTTTACGTACACTGGGTAATTCACCCCTCCACTTT.

This clonotype showed up just a few times. The chain combines TRBV4-1 with TRBJ2-3, with TRBD1 matching 11 bases. J gave up 3 bases and V 5 bases, and 7 bases lay outside the gene matches. CDR3 length equals 16 residues. Germline CDR1 MGHRA, CDR2 YSYEKL. CDR3 nucleotides: TGCGCCAGCAGCTTTGGACAGGGGGCTTGGACAGATACGCAGTATTTT. The encoded protein is CASSFGQGAWTDTQYF.

The chain is built from TRBV7-2 and TRBJ2-3; D gene ambiguous. Germline loops: CDR1 SGHTA, CDR2 FQGNSA. V lost 4 bases, J lost 2 bases, and 16 bases lay in between. The CDR3 loop spans 16 amino acids. In DNA form, the CDR3 reads TGTGCCAGCAGCTCAGGCAGTCGACCACTCACAGATACGCAGTATTTT. This sequence encodes CASSSGSRPLTDTQYF.

This clonotype was picked up a small number of times. The J gene is TRBJ1-5, the V gene TRBV27; 7 positions match TRBD1. Germline trimming cut 2 bases from V and 6 bases from J; bases unmatched to any gene: 7. The CDR3 runs to 15 residues. Per the germline V gene, CDR1 is MNHEY and CDR2 is SMNVEV (reference sequence). The CDR3: CASSLVSGGGQPQHF. In nucleotides, the CDR3 is TGTGCCAGCAGTTTAGTATCAGGGGGGGGTCAGCCCCAGCATTTT.

This clonotype was observed a few times. The chain couples TRBV7-9 to TRBJ2-2; D possibly matches TRBD1 or TRBD2 (5 bases each). Germline-derived CDR1 and CDR2 are SEHNR and FQNEAQ (reference sequence). Trimming stripped 5 bases from V and 1 base from J, with 14 bases between. The CDR3 runs 16 residues. The CDR3 is CASSPRVGVNTGELFF. The CDR3 DNA sequence: TGTGCCAGCAGCCCCCGAGTGGGGGTGAACACCGGGGAGCTGTTTTTT.

This clonotype was seen repeatedly, ten times or more. This chain connects TRBV21-1 to TRBJ2-2; the table's TRBD1 call for D was not verified on the DNA. TRBV21-1 is recorded as a pseudogene. This CDR3 has 18 residues. CDR3 coding DNA: TGTGCCAGCAGCCTCCCGCTGGAGGGGGCGCAAAGCACCGGGGAGCTGTTTTTT. Translating it yields CASSLPLEGAQSTGELFF.

The rearrangement uses TRBV2 and TRBJ1-1; no firm D call. V was shortened by 6 bases and J by 4 bases, with 15 bases between the two germline ends. CDR1 and CDR2 from the germline V gene are SNHLY and FYNNEI. CDR3 size: 14 residues. CDR3 region: CASSSDGRLTEAFF. The DNA of the CDR3 is TGTGCCAGCAGCTCCGACGGGAGGCTCACTGAAGCTTTCTTT.

This clonotype was counted many times. The V call is TRBV28, the J call TRBJ2-5; 7 nucleotides agree with TRBD2. Per germline, CDR1 MDHEN and CDR2 SYDVKM. The CDR3 length is 14 residues. V was pared by 6 bases and J by 5 bases, with 9 bases of the junction left unmatched. In DNA, the CDR3 is TGTGCCAGCAGCAATAGGGCCGGGGGGGAGACCCAGTACTTC. Translated: CASSNRAGGETQYF.

The chain employs TRBV15 and TRBJ2-5, with D perhaps TRBD1 (6 bases). This CDR3 contains 12 residues. Between the trimmed V and J ends, which lost 0 bases and 13 bases, there was a span of 12 bases. Germline loops: CDR1 LNHNV, CDR2 YYDKDF (reference sequence). CDR3 sequence: CATSRDLRDMYF. The CDR3 coding sequence is TGTGCCACCAGCAGAGATCTCAGGGACATGTACTTC.

The V and J genes are TRBV5-1 and TRBJ2-1, with 9 bases identical to TRBD1. There are 15 residues in the CDR3. Germline V gives CDR1 SGHRS, CDR2 YFSETQ. V trimming: 2 bases; J trimming: 7 bases; junction bases outside the gene matches: 7. CDR3 coding DNA: TGCGCCAGCAGCTTCGGGACAGGGCCGATGAATGAGCAGTTCTTC. Protein: CASSFGTGPMNEQFF.

CDR3 amino acids: CASSLEGRDYEQYV. CDR3 DNA: TGTGCCAGCAGCTTAGAGGGCCGCGACTACGAGCAGTACGTC. The chain has TRBV7-9 and TRBJ2-7; D is undetermined. The CDR3 is 14 amino acids. Deletions cut 1 base from V and 3 bases from J, with 10 bases between. Germline V CDR1 and CDR2: SEHNR, FQNEAQ (reference sequence).

This clonotype was counted only a few times. The chain recombines TRBV10-3 with TRBJ1-3, with 8 bases lining up with TRBD1. Germline V gene lookup returns CDR1 ENHRY and CDR2 SYGVKD. V shed 2 bases, J shed 2 bases, and the junction held 2 bases outside the gene matches. There are 15 residues in the CDR3. The CDR3 loop is CAISEGTGTGNTIYF. CDR3 DNA: TGTGCCATCAGTGAGGGGACAGGAACTGGAAACACCATATATTTT.

This clonotype was recorded a few times. This chain joins TRBV11-2 and TRBJ1-2, with D unresolved. This CDR3 contains 13 residues. Germline CDR1 and CDR2: SGHAT and FQNNGV. V gave up 1 base and J gave up 4 bases, with 7 bases separating them. DNA for the CDR3: TGTGCCAGCAGCTTAGGGGCGGTCTATGGCTACACCTTC. This gives the protein CASSLGAVYGYTF.

A few counts support this clonotype. This chain links TRBV4-3 with TRBJ1-5; D is unclear. CDR3 size: 15 residues. Germline V CDR1 and CDR2: LGHNA, YSLEER. The V end lost 0 bases, the J end lost 4 bases, and 10 bases lay between the germline ends. For the CDR3, the DNA is TGCGCCAGCAGCCAAGAACGTGGCGGGAATCAGCCCCAGCATTTT. Protein: CASSQERGGNQPQHF.

At least ten counts were recorded for this clonotype. The chain recombines TRBV3-1 with TRBJ2-7; the D is unclear. Germline V gene sequence: CDR1 LGHDT, CDR2 YNNKEL (reference sequence). Between the trimmed V and J ends, which lost 1 base and 5 bases, there was a span of 3 bases. This CDR3 is 11 amino acids long. DNA for the CDR3: TGTGCCAGCAGCCAAGCCCACGAGCAGTACTTC. Translation: CASSQAHEQYF.

A few counts support this clonotype. The V call is TRBV5-8, the J call TRBJ2-3, with 8 bases identical to TRBD2. The CDR3 covers 16 residues. The V gene end was trimmed by 7 bases and the J gene end by 2 bases; junction bases not matched to a gene: 12. Germline CDR1 and CDR2: SGHTS and YDEGEE. The CDR3 region is CASGDGAGADTDTQYF. CDR3 bases: TGTGCCAGCGGCGACGGAGCGGGGGCCGACACAGATACGCAGTATTTT. The complete variable domain, with remaining parts taken from reference TRBV5-8 and TRBJ2-3, reads EAGVTQSPTHLIKTRGQQATLRCSPISGHTSVYWYQQALGLGLQFLLWYDEGEERNRGNFPPRFSGRQFPNYSSELNVNALELEDSALYLCASGDGAGADTDTQYFGPGTRLTVL.

This clonotype was seen only once. The J gene is TRBJ2-5, the V gene TRBV7-9; 11 nucleotides agree with TRBD1. Trimming took 3 bases from V and 4 from J; bases not matched to a gene: 4. Germline V CDR1 and CDR2: SEHNR, FQNEAQ (reference sequence). The CDR3 contains 15 residues. CDR3 in amino acids: CASSFRTGGAETQYF. The CDR3 bases are TGTGCCAGCAGCTTCCGGACAGGGGGCGCAGAGACCCAGTACTTC.

This clonotype was detected ten times or more. The chain recombines TRBV6-1 with TRBJ2-7; D is undetermined. The CDR3 consists of 14 residues. Trimming removed 0 bases at V and 2 bases at J, with 8 bases between. Looked up from germline, CDR1 is MNHNS and CDR2 is SASEGT. The CDR3 region has the DNA TGTGCCAGCAGTGAAGCTGCTCTTACCTACGAGCAGTACTTC. It encodes CASSEAALTYEQYF.

The chain employs TRBV10-3 and TRBJ2-3; the match to TRBD2 covers 12 bases. The CDR3 consists of 16 residues. Germline CDR1 and CDR2: ENHRY and SYGVKD. Trimming removed 2 bases from V and 4 bases from J; junction bases left unmatched: 4. CDR3 sequence (DNA): TGTGCCATCAGTGAGGCTAGCGGGGGGGCCCCAGATACGCAGTATTTT. Translation gives CAISEASGGAPDTQYF.